These T cell receptor beta chains were read from a single sample in a study of blood T cell repertoires in COVID-19. Libraries were prepared by immunoSEQ multiplex PCR; TCRdb keeps only in-frame clonotypes and omits some of them. The sample holds hundreds of thousands of clones, about 85% seen once. The specimen was PBMCs or T cells enriched from blood (not recorded which). Receptors originate from a woman in her forties or fifties who had recovered from COVID-19. Both conserved end residues are part of each CDR3. Fields, in order: CDR3 length, V gene, J gene, D gene, clone size, CDR3 DNA, CDR3 protein. A D gene is named only where the DNA matches it firmly. A clone size is listed for some rows: how often the clone was seen (once, few, many), or a class if it is expanded.

>14|TRBV19|TRBJ2-7|.|.
TGTGCCAGTAGTATTCAGGGAAACTCCTACGAGCAGTACTTC
CASSIQGNSYEQYF
>12|TRBV7-9|TRBJ2-7|.|.
TGTGCCAGCAGCAGCGTCAAGCACGAGCAGTACTTC
CASSSVKHEQYF
>16|TRBV7-2|TRBJ2-1|TRBD2|few
TGTGCCAGCAGCTCGAGACTAGCGGACCTATACAATGAGCAGTTCTTC
CASSSRLADLYNEQFF
>14|TRBV7-9|TRBJ1-6|TRBD1|.
TGTGCCAGCTCCTCTGTGAGGGGGCATTCACCCCTCCACTTT
CASSSVRGHSPLHF
>20|TRBV7-9|TRBJ2-2|TRBD2|.
TGTGCCAGCAGCACAGGACGGGGACTAGCGGGAGCGACCAACACCGGGGAGCTGTTTTTT
CASSTGRGLAGATNTGELFF
>15|TRBV11-2|TRBJ1-1|.|once
TGTGCCAGCAGCTTAGGACTAATCTCGAACACTGAAGCTTTCTTT
CASSLGLISNTEAFF
>18|TRBV5-1|TRBJ1-1|.|.
TGCGCCAGCAGCCAACGGAGATGGGACACCTCTCTGGGCACTGAAGCTTTCTTT
CASSQRRWDTSLGTEAFF
>13|TRBV20-1|TRBJ1-1|.|.
TGCAGTGCTAGTCCCCCTGTGAACACTGAAGCTTTCTTT
CSASPPVNTEAFF
>14|TRBV6-5|TRBJ1-1|.|.
TGTGCCAGCAGTTACTCCCTCCGGAACACTGAAGCTTTCTTT
CASSYSLRNTEAFF
>15|TRBV10-3|TRBJ1-6|TRBD1|.
TGTGCCATCAGTGTCACAGGGGGCGAAAATTCACCCCTCCACTTT
CAISVTGGENSPLHF
>14|TRBV6-2/TRBV6-3|TRBJ2-2|TRBD2|once
TGTGCCAGCAGTTACACGGGAGGGACCGGGGAGCTGTTTTTT
CASSYTGGTGELFF
>14|TRBV24-1|TRBJ1-5|.|.
TGTGCCACCAGTGATTTGGACAGTAGGCAGCCCCAGCATTTT
CATSDLDSRQPQHF
>15|TRBV27|TRBJ1-1|.|.
TGTGCCAGCAGTTTATATGCGTTGTCTGGCACTGAAGCTTTCTTT
CASSLYALSGTEAFF
>14|TRBV5-1|TRBJ1-6|.|few
TGCGCCAGCAGCTTGGGACAGGACGTATCACCCCTCCACTTT
CASSLGQDVSPLHF
>15|TRBV5-5|TRBJ1-5|.|.
TGTGCCAGCAGCAGGGCACAGGGAAGCAATCAGCCCCAGCATTTT
CASSRAQGSNQPQHF
>13|TRBV30|TRBJ2-3|TRBD1|.
TGTGCCGCAAACAGGGGAGGCACAGATACGCAGTATTTT
CAANRGGTDTQYF
>16|TRBV7-2|TRBJ2-1|.|.
TGTGCCAGCAGCTACCACGACCTAGGACTAGGGGGTGAGCAGTTCTTC
CASSYHDLGLGGEQFF
>17|TRBV27|TRBJ1-5|.|.
TGTGCCAGCAGTTTATCACTCGGGGAGGCCTTCAATCAGCCCCAGCATTTT
CASSLSLGEAFNQPQHF
>16|TRBV9|TRBJ1-1|TRBD1|.
TGTGCCAGCAGCGTAATGGAGGGACAGGAGAACACTGAAGCTTTCTTT
CASSVMEGQENTEAFF
>17|TRBV5-4|TRBJ1-3|.|.
TGTGCCAGCAGCTTGGGGACTCCACATAATTCTGGAAACACCATATATTTT
CASSLGTPHNSGNTIYF
>18|TRBV4-1|TRBJ1-5|.|.
TGCGCCAGCAGCCGGGGAGGTCTTGTGGGGCGGGGATTTCTGCCCCAGCATTTT
CASSRGGLVGRGFLPQHF
>14|TRBV5-1|TRBJ1-1|.|.
TGCGCCAGCAGCTTGGTCAGTCTTAACACTGAAGCTTTCTTT
CASSLVSLNTEAFF
>13|TRBV6-5|TRBJ1-2|.|few
TGTGCCAGCAGTCGAACGGACAGCTATGGCTACACCTTC
CASSRTDSYGYTF
>16|TRBV19|TRBJ1-5|.|once
TGTGCCAGTAGTTCCCGCAGGGTCCCTAGCAATCAGCCCCAGCATTTT
CASSSRRVPSNQPQHF
>13|TRBV19|TRBJ2-1|.|.
TGTGCCAGTTCCGACTACAATTACAATGAGCAGTTCTTC
CASSDYNYNEQFF
>14|TRBV5-4|TRBJ1-2|.|.
TGTGCCAGCAGCTTTATGACTGATAACTATGGCTACACCTTC
CASSFMTDNYGYTF
>18|TRBV19|TRBJ2-1|.|once
TGTGCCAGTAGTCTTGGCAGGGAATACTCCCCTTTTGTGGATGAGCAGTTCTTC
CASSLGREYSPFVDEQFF
>16|TRBV15|TRBJ2-4|TRBD1|.
TGTGCCACCAGCAGAGATTTGGGGACAGAAAAAAACATTCAGTACTTC
CATSRDLGTEKNIQYF
>13|TRBV7-9|TRBJ2-1|.|few
TGTGCCAGCAGCTCCCCCCCGGGGAATGAGCAGTTCTTC
CASSSPPGNEQFF
>13|TRBV28|TRBJ1-2|TRBD1|.
TGTGCCAGCAGTTTAGAGGGGGCTCATGGCTACACCTTC
CASSLEGAHGYTF
>13|TRBV16|TRBJ1-2|.|few
TGTGCCAGCAGCCTCTCAGAGGGCTATGGCTACACCTTC
CASSLSEGYGYTF
>20|TRBV9|TRBJ2-6|.|.
TGTGCCAGCAGCGACTGGACAGTAAGGAAGCCGCATCCCGGGGCCAACGTCCTGACTTTC
CASSDWTVRKPHPGANVLTF
>15|TRBV2|TRBJ2-5|.|.
TGTGCCAGCAGTGTCAGGGGGGCAATAGAAGAGACCCAGTACTTC
CASSVRGAIEETQYF
>15|TRBV10-1|TRBJ1-6|.|.
TGCGCCAGCAGTAAAGGGACGGGGGACGGTTCACCCCTCCACTTT
CASSKGTGDGSPLHF